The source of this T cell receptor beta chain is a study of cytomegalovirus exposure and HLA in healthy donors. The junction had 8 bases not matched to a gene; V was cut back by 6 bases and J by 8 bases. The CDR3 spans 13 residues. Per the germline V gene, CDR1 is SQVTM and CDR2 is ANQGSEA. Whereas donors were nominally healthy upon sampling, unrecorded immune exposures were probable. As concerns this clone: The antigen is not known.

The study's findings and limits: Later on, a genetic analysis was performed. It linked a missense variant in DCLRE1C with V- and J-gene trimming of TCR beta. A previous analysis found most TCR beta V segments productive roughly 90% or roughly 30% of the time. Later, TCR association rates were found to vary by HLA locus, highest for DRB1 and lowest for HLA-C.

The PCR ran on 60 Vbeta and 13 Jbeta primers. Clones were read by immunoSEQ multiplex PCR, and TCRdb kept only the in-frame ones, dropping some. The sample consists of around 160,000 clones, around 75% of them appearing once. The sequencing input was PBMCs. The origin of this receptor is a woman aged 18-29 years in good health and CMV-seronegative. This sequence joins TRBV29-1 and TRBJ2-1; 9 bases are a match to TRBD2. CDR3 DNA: TGCAGCGTCCTAGCGGGAAGGGGGGATGAGCAGTTCTTC. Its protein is CSVLAGRGDEQFF.